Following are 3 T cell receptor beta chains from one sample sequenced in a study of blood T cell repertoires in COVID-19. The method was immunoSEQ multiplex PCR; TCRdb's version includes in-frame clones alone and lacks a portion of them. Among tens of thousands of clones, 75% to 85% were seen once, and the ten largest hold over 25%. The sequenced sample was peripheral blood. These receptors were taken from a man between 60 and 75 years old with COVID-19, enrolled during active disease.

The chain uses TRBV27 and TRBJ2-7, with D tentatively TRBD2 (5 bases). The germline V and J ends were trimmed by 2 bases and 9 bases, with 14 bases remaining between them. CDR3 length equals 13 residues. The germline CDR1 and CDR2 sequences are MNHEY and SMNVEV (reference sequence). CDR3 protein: CASSLEVSGVQYF. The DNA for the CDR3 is TGTGCCAGCAGTTTAGAAGTCTCCGGGGTGCAGTACTTC.

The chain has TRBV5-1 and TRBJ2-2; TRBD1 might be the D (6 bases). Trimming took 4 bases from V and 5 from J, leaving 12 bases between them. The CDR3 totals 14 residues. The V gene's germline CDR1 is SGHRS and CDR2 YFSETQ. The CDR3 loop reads CASSTSQGTGELFF. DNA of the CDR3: TGCGCCAGCAGCACTTCACAGGGAACCGGGGAGCTGTTTTTT. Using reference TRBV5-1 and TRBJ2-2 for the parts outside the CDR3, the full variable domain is KAGVTQTPRYLIKTRGQQVTLSCSPISGHRSVSWYQQTPGQGLQFLFEYFSETQRNKGNFPGRFSGRQFSNSRSEMNVSTLELGDSALYLCASSTSQGTGELFFGEGSRLTVL.

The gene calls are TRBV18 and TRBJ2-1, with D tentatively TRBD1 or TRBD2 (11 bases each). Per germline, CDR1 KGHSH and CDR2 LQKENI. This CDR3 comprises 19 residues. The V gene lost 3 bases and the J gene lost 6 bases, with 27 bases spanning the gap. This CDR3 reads CASSPLDRGRLAGPNEQFF. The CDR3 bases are TGTGCCAGCTCACCTTTGGACAGGGGGCGACTAGCGGGACCCAATGAGCAGTTCTTC.